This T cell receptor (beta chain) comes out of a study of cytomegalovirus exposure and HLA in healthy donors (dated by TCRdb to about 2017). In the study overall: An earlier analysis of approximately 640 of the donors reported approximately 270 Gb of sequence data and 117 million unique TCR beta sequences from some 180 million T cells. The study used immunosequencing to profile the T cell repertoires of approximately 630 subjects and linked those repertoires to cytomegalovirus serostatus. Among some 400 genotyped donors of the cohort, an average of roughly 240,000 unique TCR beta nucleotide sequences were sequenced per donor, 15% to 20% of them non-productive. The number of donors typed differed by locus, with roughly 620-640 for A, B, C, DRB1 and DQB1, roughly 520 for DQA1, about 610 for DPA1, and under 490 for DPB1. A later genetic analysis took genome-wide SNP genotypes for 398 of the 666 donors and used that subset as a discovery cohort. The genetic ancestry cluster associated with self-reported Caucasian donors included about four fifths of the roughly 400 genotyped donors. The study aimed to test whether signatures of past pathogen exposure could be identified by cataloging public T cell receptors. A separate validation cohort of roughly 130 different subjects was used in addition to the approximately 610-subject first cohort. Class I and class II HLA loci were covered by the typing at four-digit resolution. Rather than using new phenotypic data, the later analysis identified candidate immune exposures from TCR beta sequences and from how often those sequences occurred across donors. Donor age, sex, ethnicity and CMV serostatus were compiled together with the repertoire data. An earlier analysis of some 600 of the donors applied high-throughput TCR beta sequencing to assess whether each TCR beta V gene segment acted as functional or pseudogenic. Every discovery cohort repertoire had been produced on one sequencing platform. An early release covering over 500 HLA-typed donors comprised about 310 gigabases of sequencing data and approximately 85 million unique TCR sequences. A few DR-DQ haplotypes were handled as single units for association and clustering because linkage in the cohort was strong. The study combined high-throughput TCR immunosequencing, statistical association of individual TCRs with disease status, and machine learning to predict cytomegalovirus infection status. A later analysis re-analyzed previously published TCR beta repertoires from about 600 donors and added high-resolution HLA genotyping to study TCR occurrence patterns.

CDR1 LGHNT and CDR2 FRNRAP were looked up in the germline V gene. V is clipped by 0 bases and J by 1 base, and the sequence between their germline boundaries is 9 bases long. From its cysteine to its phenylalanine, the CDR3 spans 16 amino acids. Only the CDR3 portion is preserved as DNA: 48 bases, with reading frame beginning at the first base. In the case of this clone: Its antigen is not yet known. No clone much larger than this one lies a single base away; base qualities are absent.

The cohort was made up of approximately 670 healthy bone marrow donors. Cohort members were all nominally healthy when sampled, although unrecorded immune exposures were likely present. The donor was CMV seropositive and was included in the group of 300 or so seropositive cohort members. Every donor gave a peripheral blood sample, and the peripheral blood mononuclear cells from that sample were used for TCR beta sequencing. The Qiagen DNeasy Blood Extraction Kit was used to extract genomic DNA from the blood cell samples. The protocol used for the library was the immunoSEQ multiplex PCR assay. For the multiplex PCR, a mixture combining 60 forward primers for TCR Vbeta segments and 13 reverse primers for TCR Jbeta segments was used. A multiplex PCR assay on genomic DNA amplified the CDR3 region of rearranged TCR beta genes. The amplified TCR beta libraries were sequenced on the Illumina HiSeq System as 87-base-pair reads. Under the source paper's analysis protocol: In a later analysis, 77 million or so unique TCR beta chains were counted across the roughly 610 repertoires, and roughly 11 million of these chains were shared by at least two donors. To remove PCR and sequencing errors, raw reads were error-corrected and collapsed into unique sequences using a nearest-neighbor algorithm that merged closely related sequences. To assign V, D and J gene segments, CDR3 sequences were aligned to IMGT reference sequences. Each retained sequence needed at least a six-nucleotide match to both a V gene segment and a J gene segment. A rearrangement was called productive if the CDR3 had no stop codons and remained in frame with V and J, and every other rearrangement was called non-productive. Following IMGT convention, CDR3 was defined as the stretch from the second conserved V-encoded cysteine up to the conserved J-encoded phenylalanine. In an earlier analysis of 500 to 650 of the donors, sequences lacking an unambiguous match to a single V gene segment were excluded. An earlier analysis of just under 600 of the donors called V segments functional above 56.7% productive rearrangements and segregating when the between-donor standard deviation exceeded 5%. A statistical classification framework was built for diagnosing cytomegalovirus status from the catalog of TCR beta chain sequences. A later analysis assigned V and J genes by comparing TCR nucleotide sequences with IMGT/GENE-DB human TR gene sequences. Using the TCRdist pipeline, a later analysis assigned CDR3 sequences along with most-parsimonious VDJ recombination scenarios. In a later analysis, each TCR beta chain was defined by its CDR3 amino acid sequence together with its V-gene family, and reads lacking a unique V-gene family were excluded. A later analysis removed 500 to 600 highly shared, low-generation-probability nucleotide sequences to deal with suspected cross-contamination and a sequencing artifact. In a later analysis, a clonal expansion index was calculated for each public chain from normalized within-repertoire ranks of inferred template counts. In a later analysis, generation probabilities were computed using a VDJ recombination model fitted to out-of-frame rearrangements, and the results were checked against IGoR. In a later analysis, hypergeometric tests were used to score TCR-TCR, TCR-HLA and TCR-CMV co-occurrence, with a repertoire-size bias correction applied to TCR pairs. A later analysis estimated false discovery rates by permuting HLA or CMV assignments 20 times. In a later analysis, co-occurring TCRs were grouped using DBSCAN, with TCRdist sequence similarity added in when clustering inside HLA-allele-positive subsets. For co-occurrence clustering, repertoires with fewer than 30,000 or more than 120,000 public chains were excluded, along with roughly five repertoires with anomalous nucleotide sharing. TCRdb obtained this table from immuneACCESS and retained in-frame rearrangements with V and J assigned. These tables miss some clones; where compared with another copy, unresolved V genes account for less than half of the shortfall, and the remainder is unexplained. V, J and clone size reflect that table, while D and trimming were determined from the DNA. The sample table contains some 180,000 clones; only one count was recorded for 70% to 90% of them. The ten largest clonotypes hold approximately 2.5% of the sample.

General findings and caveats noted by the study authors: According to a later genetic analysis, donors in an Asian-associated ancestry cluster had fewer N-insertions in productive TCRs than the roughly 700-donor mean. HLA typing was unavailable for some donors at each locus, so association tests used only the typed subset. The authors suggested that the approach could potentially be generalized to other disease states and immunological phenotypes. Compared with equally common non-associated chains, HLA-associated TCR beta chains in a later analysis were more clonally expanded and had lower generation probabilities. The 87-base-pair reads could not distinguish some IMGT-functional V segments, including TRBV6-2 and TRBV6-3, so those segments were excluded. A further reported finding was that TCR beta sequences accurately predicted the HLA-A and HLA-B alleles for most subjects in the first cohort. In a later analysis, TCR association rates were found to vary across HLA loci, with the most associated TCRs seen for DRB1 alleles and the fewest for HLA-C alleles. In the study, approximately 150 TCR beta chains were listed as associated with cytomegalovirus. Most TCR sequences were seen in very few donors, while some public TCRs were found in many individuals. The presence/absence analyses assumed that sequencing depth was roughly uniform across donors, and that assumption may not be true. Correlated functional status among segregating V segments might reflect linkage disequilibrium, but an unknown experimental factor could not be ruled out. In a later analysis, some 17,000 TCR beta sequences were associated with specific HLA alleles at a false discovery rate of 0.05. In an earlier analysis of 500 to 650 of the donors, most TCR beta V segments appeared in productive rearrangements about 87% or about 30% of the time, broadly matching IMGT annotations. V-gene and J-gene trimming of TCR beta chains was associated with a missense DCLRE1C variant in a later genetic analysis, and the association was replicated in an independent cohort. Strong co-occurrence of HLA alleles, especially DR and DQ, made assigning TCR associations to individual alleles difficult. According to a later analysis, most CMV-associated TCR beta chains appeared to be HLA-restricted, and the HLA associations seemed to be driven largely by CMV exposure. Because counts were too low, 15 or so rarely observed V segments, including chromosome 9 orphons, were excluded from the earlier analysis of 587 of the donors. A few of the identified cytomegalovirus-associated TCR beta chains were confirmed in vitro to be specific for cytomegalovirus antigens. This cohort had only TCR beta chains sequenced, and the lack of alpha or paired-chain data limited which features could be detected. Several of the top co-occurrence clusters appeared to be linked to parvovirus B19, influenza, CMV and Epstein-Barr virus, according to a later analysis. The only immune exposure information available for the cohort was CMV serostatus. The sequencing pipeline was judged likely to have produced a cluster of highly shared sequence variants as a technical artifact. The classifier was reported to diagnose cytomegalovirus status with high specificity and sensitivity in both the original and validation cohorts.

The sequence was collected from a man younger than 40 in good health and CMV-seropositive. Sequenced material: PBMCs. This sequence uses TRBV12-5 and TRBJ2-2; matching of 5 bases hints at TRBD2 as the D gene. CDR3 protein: CASGLVPGVNTGELFF. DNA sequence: TGTGCTAGTGGTTTGGTACCCGGGGTGAACACCGGGGAGCTGTTTTTT.